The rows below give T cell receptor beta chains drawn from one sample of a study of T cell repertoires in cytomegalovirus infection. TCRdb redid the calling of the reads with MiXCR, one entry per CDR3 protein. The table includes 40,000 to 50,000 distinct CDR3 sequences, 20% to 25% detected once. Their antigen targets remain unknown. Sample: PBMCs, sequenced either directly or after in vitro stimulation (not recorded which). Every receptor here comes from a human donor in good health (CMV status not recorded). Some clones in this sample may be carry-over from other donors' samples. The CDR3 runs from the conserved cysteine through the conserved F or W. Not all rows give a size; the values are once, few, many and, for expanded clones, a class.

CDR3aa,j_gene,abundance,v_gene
CASSSAPPGQGYSEQYF,TRBJ2-7,NA,TRBV11-2
CASSIGTGRSYEQYF,TRBJ2-7,many,TRBV19
CASSVQEGHTEAFF,TRBJ1-1,NA,TRBV9
CASSLRTSGAQETQYF,TRBJ2-5,NA,TRBV12-3/TRBV12-4
CASKGQGAYEAFF,TRBJ1-1,NA,TRBV27
CAIGGLAGATIDTQYF,TRBJ2-3,few,TRBV10-3
CASSFRGEYEQYF,TRBJ2-7,NA,TRBV7-2
CASSYPTGGMNTEAFF,TRBJ1-1,many,TRBV6-6
CASSTLIFGYTF,TRBJ1-2,NA,TRBV28
CASSEYLTALNEKLFF,TRBJ1-4,few,TRBV25-1
CASSRAQGLDYGYTF,TRBJ1-2,NA,TRBV14
CASSPRGPYQETQYF,TRBJ2-5,many,TRBV6-1
CASSLEGTSGSYEQYF,TRBJ2-7,many,TRBV7-2
CASSVWQGTTEAFF,TRBJ1-1,NA,TRBV7-9
CASSQEVAGSTYGYTF,TRBJ1-2,NA,TRBV4-2
CASSSGLVGAPTYEQYF,TRBJ2-7,few,TRBV2
CASSLDGYPPYEQYF,TRBJ2-7,many,TRBV7-2
CSARGRLGNEQYF,TRBJ2-7,few,TRBV20-1
CASSLSGKGEQFF,TRBJ2-1,NA,TRBV5-6
CASSLLPRSNEKLFF,TRBJ1-4,NA,TRBV5-3
CASSYRAGNTEAFF,TRBJ1-1,many,TRBV19
CASSAGTTDTQYF,TRBJ2-3,NA,TRBV4-3
CASCSPAKLETEAFF,TRBJ1-1,NA,TRBV7-6
CASSQYQLADAIGDGDTQYF,TRBJ2-3,many,TRBV4-1
CASSLWGGIPDTQYF,TRBJ2-3,NA,TRBV7-9
CASSLEVPPFEQFF,TRBJ2-1,NA,TRBV7-9
CASSLYPPDNEKLFF,TRBJ1-4,many,TRBV5-6
CASSLAEGGSTEAFF,TRBJ1-1,few,TRBV7-8
CASSPHFGGEKLFF,TRBJ1-4,NA,TRBV9
CASSHGAGQGLGETQYF,TRBJ2-5,many,TRBV3-1
CASSQEPAPTGYSNQPQHF,TRBJ1-5,NA,TRBV4-1
CASSLSREKLFF,TRBJ1-4,many,TRBV12-3/TRBV12-4
CASSLQQGAQPQHF,TRBJ1-5,few,TRBV28
CASSEGLAGGNEQFF,TRBJ2-1,NA,TRBV2
CATSRARGGGNQPQHF,TRBJ1-5,many,TRBV15
CASSSRRTRNTIYF,TRBJ1-3,few,TRBV7-9
CSVDRGGETQYF,TRBJ2-5,NA,TRBV29-1
CASSFGVGTDTQYF,TRBJ2-3,few,TRBV5-6
CASSTRLAGGPPDTQYF,TRBJ2-3,many,TRBV5-6